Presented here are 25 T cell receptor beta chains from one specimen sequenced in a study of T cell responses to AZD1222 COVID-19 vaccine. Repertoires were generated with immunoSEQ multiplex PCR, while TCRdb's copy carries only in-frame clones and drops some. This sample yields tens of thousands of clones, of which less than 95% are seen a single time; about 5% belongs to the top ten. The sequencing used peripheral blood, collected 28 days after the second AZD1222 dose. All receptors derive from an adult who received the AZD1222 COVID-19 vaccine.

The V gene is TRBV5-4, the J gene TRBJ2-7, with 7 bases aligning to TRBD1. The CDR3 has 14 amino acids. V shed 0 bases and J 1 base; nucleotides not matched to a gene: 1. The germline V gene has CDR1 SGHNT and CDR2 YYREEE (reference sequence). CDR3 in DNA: TGTGCCAGCAGCTTGGCGGACAGGTCCTACGAGCAGTACTTC. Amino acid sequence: CASSLADRSYEQYF.

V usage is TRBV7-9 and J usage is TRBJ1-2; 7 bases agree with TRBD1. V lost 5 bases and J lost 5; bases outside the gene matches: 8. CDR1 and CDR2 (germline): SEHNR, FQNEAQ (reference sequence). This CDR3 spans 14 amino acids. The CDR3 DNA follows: TGTGCCAGCAGCCCCCCGGGACAGCCATATGGCTACACCTTC. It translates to CASSPPGQPYGYTF.

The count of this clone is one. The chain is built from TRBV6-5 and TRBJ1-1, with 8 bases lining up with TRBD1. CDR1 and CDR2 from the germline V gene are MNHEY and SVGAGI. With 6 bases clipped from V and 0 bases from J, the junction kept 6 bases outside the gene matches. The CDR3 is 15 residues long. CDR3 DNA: TGTGCCAGCAGGAATGGACAGGGTTTGAACACTGAAGCTTTCTTT. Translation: CASRNGQGLNTEAFF.

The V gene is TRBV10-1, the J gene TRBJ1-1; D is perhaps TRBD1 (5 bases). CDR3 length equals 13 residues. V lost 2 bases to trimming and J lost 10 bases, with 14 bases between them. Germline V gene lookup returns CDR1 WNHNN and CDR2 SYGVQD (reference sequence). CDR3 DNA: TGCGCCAGCAGTGAGCGACCAGGGAGGCGAGCTTTCTTT. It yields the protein CASSERPGRRAFF.

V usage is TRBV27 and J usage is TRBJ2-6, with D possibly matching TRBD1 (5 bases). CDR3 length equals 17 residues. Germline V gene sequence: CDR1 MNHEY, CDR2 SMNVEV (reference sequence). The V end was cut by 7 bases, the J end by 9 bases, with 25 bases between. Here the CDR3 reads CASTPKPGSLLGNVLTF. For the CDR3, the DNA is TGTGCCAGCACCCCCAAACCAGGGTCTCTGCTGGGCAACGTCCTGACTTTC.

The DNA of the CDR3 is TGTGCCAGTAGTCCTCGCCGGGCAGGGTCTTATCAGCCCCAGCATTTT. The encoded protein is CASSPRRAGSYQPQHF. This chain uses TRBV19 with TRBJ1-5; D possibly corresponds to TRBD1 (5 bases). V lost 5 bases, J lost 5 bases, and 19 bases lay in between. The germline CDR1 and CDR2 sequences are LNHDA and SQIVND (reference sequence). The CDR3 covers 16 residues.

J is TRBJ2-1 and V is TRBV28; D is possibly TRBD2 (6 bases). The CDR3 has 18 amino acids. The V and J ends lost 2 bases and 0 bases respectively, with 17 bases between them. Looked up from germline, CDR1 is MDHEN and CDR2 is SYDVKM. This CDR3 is CASSLVIRAGSSYNEQFF. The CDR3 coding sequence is TGTGCCAGCAGTTTAGTTATCCGGGCGGGGAGCTCCTACAATGAGCAGTTCTTC.

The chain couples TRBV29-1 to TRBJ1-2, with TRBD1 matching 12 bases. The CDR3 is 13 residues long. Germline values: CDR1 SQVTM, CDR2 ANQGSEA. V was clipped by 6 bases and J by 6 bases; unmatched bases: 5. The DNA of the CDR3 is TGCAGCGTGGGGGACAGGGGGCTGGATGGCTACACCTTC. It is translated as CSVGDRGLDGYTF.

The CDR3 loop is CASSERFKRGYTF. The CDR3 nucleotides read TGTGCCAGTAGCGAGAGATTTAAACGGGGCTACACCTTC. The J gene is TRBJ1-2, the V gene TRBV19, with D uncertain. Trimming took 6 bases from V and 8 from J, leaving 16 bases between them. Per germline, CDR1 LNHDA and CDR2 SQIVND (reference sequence). The CDR3 runs 13 residues.

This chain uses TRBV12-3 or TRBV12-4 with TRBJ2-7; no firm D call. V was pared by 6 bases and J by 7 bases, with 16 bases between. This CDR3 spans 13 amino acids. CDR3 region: CASSQTPRLEQYF. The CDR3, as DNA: TGTGCCAGCAGCCAAACCCCCCGCTTAGAGCAGTACTTC.

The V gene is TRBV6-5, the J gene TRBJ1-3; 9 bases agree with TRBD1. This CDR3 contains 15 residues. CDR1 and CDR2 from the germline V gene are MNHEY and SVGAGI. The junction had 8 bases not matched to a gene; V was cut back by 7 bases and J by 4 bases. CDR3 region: CASTLAQGAGNTIYF. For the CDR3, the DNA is TGTGCCAGCACCCTAGCACAGGGGGCGGGAAACACCATATATTTT.

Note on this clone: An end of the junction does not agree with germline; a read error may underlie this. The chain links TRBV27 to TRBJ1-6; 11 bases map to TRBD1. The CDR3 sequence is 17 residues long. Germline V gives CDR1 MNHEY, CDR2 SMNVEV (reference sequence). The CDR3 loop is CASSLRTGGSYSSPLHF. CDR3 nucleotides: TGTGCCAGCAGTTTACGGACAGGGGGCTCCTATAGTTCACCCCTCCACTTT.

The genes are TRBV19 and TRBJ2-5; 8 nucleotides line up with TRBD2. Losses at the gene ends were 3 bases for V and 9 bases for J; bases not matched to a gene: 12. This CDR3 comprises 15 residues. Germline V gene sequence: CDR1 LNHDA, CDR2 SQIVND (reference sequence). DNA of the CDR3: TGTGCCAGTAGTATCGGCCTAGCGGGCCAGTCTTCCCAGTACTTC. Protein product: CASSIGLAGQSSQYF.

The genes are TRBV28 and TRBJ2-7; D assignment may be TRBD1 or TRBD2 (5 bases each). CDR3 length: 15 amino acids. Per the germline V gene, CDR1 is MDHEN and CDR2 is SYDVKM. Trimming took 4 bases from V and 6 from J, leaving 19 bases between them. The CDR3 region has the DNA TGTGCCAGCAGTTCCCCCGGTCACGAGGGGCTCGAGCAGTACTTC. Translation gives CASSSPGHEGLEQYF.

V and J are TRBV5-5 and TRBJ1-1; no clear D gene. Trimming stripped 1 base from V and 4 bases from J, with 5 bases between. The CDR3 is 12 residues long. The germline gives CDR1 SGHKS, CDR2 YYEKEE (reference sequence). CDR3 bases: TGTGCCAGCAGCTTGCTGAGCACTGAAGCTTTCTTT. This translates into CASSLLSTEAFF.

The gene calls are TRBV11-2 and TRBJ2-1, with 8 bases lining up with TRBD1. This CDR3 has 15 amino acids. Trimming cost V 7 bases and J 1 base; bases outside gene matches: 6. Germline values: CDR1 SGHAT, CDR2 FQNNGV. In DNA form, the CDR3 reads TGTGCCAGCACCAAGCGACAGGGGTCCTACAATGAGCAGTTCTTC. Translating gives CASTKRQGSYNEQFF.

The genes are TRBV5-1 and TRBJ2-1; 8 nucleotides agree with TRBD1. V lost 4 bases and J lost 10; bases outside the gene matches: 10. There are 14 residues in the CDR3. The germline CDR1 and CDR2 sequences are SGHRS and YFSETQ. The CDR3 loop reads CASSQRGQVGEQFF. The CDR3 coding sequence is TGCGCCAGCAGCCAAAGGGGACAGGTGGGGGAGCAGTTCTTC.

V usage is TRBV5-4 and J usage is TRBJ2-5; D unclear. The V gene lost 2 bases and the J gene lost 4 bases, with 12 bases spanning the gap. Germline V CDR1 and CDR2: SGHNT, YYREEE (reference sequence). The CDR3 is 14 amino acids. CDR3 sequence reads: CASSLRSGRETQYF. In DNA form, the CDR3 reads TGTGCCAGCAGCTTACGGTCGGGTCGAGAGACCCAGTACTTC. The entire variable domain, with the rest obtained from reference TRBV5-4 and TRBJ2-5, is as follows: ETGVTQSPTHLIKTRGQQVTLRCSSQSGHNTVSWYQQALGQGPQFIFQYYREEENGRGNFPPRFSGLQFPNYSSELNVNALELDDSALYLCASSLRSGRETQYFGPGTRLLVL.

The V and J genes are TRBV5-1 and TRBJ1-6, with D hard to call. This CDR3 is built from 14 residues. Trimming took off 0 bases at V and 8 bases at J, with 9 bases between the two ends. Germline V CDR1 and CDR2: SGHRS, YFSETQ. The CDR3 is CASSLEQPYSPLHF. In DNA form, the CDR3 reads TGCGCCAGCAGCTTGGAACAGCCTTATTCACCCCTCCACTTT.

As DNA, the CDR3 is TGTGCCAGCGCGGAGGACGGGAACACTGAAGCTTTCTTT. Its protein is CASAEDGNTEAFF. V usage is TRBV18 and J usage is TRBJ1-1, with D unclear. The CDR3 runs 13 residues. With 8 bases removed from V and 1 base from J, the gap between germline ends came to 11 bases. CDR1 is KGHSH and CDR2 is LQKENI in the germline V gene.

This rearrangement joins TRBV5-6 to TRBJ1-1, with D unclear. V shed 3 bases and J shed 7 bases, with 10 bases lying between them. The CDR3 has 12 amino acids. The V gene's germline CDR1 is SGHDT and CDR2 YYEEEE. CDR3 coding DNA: TGTGCCAGCAGCTCGCTCCAGCTTGAAGCTTTCTTT. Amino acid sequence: CASSSLQLEAFF.

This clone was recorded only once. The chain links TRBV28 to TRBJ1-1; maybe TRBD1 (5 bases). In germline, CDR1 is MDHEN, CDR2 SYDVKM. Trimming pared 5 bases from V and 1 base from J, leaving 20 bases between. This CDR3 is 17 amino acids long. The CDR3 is CASSPWQSLGANTEAFF. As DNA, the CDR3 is TGTGCCAGCAGTCCCTGGCAGTCCTTAGGGGCGAACACTGAAGCTTTCTTT.

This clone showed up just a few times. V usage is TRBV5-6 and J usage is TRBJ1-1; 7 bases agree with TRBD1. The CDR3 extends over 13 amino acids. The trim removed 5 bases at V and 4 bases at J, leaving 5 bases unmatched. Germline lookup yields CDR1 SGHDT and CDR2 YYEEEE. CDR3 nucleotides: TGTGCCAGCAGGAGACAGGGTGGCACTGAAGCTTTCTTT. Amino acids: CASRRQGGTEAFF.

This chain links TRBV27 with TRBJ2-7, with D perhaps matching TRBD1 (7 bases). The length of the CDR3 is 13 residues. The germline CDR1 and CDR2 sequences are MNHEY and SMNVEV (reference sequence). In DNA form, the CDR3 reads TGTCCTCATATCCGGCAGGGGGGCGACGAGCAGTACTTC. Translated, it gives CPHIRQGGDEQYF.

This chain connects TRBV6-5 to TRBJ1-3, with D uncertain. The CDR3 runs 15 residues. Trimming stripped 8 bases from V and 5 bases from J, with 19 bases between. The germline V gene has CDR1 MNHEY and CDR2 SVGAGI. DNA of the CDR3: TGTGCCAGCGGGTTGACCGAAAACGGAAGAAACACCATATATTTT. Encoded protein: CASGLTENGRNTIYF.